One T cell receptor (beta chain) is described in this entry. CDR1 and CDR2 from the germline V gene are GTSNPN and SVGIG (reference sequence). Trimming took 4 bases from V and 5 from J, leaving 14 bases between them. The CDR3 sequence is 13 residues long. These data come from a study of blood T cell repertoires in COVID-19. Original processing methods: Reference gene primer amplification gave nucleated cell count estimates. Clones were read by immunoSEQ multiplex PCR, and TCRdb kept only the in-frame ones, dropping some. D and trimming come from the DNA, and the V and J calls and clone size come from that table. Of 180,000 or so clones listed, roughly 83% are singletons. Participant reports of clinical history set cohort assignment. Two consecutive negative NP/OP PCR tests, clearance, or resolved symptoms defined Cohort 3 recovery.

This chain uses TRBV30 with TRBJ2-5, with D maybe TRBD1 (6 bases). The receptor comes from a woman aged 60 to 75 who had recovered from COVID-19. The source material was PBMCs or T cells enriched from blood (not recorded which). As DNA, the CDR3 is TGTGCCTGGACACGACAGGTTCGGGAGACCCAGTACTTC. Its translation is CAWTRQVRETQYF.